One and the same sample provided the 16 T cell receptor beta chains below, sequenced in a study of T-cell reconstitution after alpha-beta-depleted transplantation in children. During its preparation, the TCRbeta library received unique molecular identifiers. MiXCR, run by TCRdb on the PCR reads, gives a single entry per CDR3 protein. There are about 440,000 distinct CDR3 sequences in the sample; around 46% occur only once, and 27% lies in the top ten. This specimen was PBMCs, taken before TCRalphabeta/CD19-depleted stem cell transplant. The receptors originated from a girl aged 2 to 10 with aplastic anemia, due to receive a stem cell transplant.

This clonotype appeared a few times. This rearrangement joins TRBV7-9 to TRBJ2-7; 10 nucleotides line up with TRBD1. The CDR3 sequence is 15 residues long. Per the germline V gene, CDR1 is SEHNR and CDR2 is FQNEAQ (reference sequence). V shed 2 bases, J shed 2 bases, and the junction held 3 bases outside the gene matches. The CDR3 region is CASSLTGTGAYEQYF. CDR3 DNA: TGTGCCAGCAGCTTAACCGGGACAGGGGCCTACGAGCAGTACTTC.

The chain links TRBV4-1 to TRBJ2-2; tentative D call: TRBD1 (6 bases). Germline CDR1 MGHRA, CDR2 YSYEKL. This CDR3 is 14 amino acids long. The germline V and J ends were trimmed by 4 bases and 4 bases, with 10 bases remaining between them. The CDR3: CASSRQGRTGELFF. The CDR3 DNA is TGCGCCAGCAGCCGTCAGGGGCGCACCGGGGAGCTGTTTTTT.

This clonotype was counted once. The V gene is TRBV6-1, the J gene TRBJ2-7; 11 nucleotides align to TRBD1. Germline-derived CDR1 and CDR2 are MNHNS and SASEGT. CDR3 length equals 13 residues. V shed 10 bases and J 4 bases; nucleotides not matched to a gene: 6. The CDR3 loop is CATLGQGEYEQYF. In nucleotides, the CDR3 is TGTGCCACCCTGGGACAGGGGGAGTACGAGCAGTACTTC.

V gene TRBV24-1 combines with J gene TRBJ2-5; TRBD1 agrees at 7 bases. The CDR3 sequence is 15 residues long. With 4 bases clipped from V and 2 bases from J, the junction kept 6 bases outside the gene matches. Germline assignment: CDR1 KGHDR and CDR2 SFDVKD. The CDR3 loop is CATSDPGTAQETQYF. The DNA of the CDR3 is TGTGCCACCAGTGACCCAGGGACAGCACAAGAGACCCAGTACTTC.

This clonotype was counted a few times. The chain employs TRBV28 and TRBJ1-2; D call uncertain. Germline-derived CDR1 and CDR2 are MDHEN and SYDVKM. The ends were cut back, 3 bases at V and 2 bases at J, with 10 bases in the middle. The CDR3 is made up of 14 amino acids. DNA of the CDR3: TGTGCCAGCAGTTTGGCCGGGGAGAACTATGGCTACACCTTC. Protein product: CASSLAGENYGYTF.

This chain links TRBV20-1 with TRBJ1-1; D call uncertain. In germline, CDR1 is DFQATT, CDR2 SNEGSKA (reference sequence). CDR3 length: 12 residues. With 6 bases removed from V and 1 base from J, the gap between germline ends came to 9 bases. CDR3 bases: TGCAGTGCACCCCCCGGGAACACTGAAGCTTTCTTT. Translation gives CSAPPGNTEAFF.

The chain recombines TRBV25-1 with TRBJ2-3, with a tentative D call TRBD2 (6 bases). Germline V lookup: CDR1 MGHDK, CDR2 SYGVNS. V gave up 3 bases and J gave up 2 bases, with 12 bases separating them. The CDR3 has 15 amino acids. The CDR3 loop is CASSESAGLTDTQYF. Written as DNA, the CDR3 is TGTGCCAGCAGTGAGTCGGCGGGGCTCACAGATACGCAGTATTTT.

The chain recombines TRBV7-3 with TRBJ2-1; 14 nucleotides line up with TRBD2. Germline CDR1 and CDR2: SGHTA and FQGTGA. The CDR3 covers 19 residues. V lost 0 bases to trimming and J lost 5 bases; unmatched junction nucleotides: 9. CDR3 loop: CASSLTPPGLAGVNNEQFF. The CDR3 nucleotides are TGTGCCAGCAGCTTAACCCCGCCGGGACTAGCGGGAGTGAACAATGAGCAGTTCTTC.

This clonotype occurred many times. This rearrangement joins TRBV7-9 to TRBJ2-7; D gene uncertain. The CDR3 is 12 residues long. CDR1 and CDR2 from the germline V gene are SEHNR and FQNEAQ (reference sequence). V was pared by 4 bases and J by 3 bases, with 7 bases between. The CDR3: CASSSVVYEQYF. DNA for the CDR3: TGTGCCAGCAGCTCCGTGGTCTACGAGCAGTACTTC.

The chain joins TRBV25-1 to TRBJ1-5; D remains ambiguous. Germline CDR1 MGHDK, CDR2 SYGVNS. Trimming removed 3 bases at V and 2 bases at J, with 5 bases between. The length of the CDR3 is 13 residues. The CDR3 nucleotides read TGTGCCAGCAGTGAGGCCGGCAATCAGCCCCAGCATTTT. This encodes CASSEAGNQPQHF.

This clonotype has only a few counts. The chain couples TRBV7-9 to TRBJ2-7; weak D call: TRBD1 (6 bases). Germline V gene sequence: CDR1 SEHNR, CDR2 FQNEAQ (reference sequence). This CDR3 comprises 15 residues. Between the trimmed V and J ends, which lost 4 bases and 1 base, there was a span of 14 bases. CDR3 in amino acids: CASSSQTGPSYEQYF. CDR3 nucleotide sequence: TGTGCCAGCAGCTCCCAGACAGGTCCTTCCTACGAGCAGTACTTC.

This clonotype appeared once. V is TRBV5-1 and J is TRBJ2-3; 7 nucleotides align to TRBD2. V dropped 0 bases and J dropped 1; count of bases not matched to a gene: 5. Germline V gene data show CDR1 as SGHRS and CDR2 as YFSETQ. This CDR3 spans 16 amino acids. CDR3 DNA: TGCGCCAGCAGCTTGGCCGGGAGGTTCCGCACAGATACGCAGTATTTT. Amino acid sequence: CASSLAGRFRTDTQYF.

This clonotype was found many times. The V call is TRBV27, the J call TRBJ1-2; tentative D call: TRBD1 (5 bases). V was trimmed by 6 bases and J by 0 bases, leaving 14 bases between them. This CDR3 region has 15 residues. The germline CDR1 and CDR2 sequences are MNHEY and SMNVEV (reference sequence). CDR3 region: CASSRGGTANYGYTF. CDR3 in DNA: TGTGCCAGCAGCCGCGGAGGGACGGCTAACTATGGCTACACCTTC.

This clonotype was detected ten times or more. The chain links TRBV7-9 to TRBJ2-3; no reliable D call. The V gene lost 2 bases and the J gene lost 2 bases, with 8 bases spanning the gap. CDR1 is SEHNR and CDR2 is FQNEAQ in the germline V gene (reference sequence). This CDR3 is 14 amino acids long. The CDR3 DNA reads as TGTGCCAGCAGCTTAACCCTGGCCACAGATACGCAGTATTTT. Protein: CASSLTLATDTQYF.

The chain joins TRBV18 to TRBJ2-5, with D maybe TRBD2 (6 bases). Trimming pared 4 bases from V and 5 bases from J, leaving 23 bases between. Germline-derived CDR1 and CDR2 are KGHSH and LQKENI. This CDR3 comprises 17 residues. The CDR3 loop is CASSQPEGTHEEETQYF. The CDR3 nucleotides read TGTGCCAGCTCACAACCCGAAGGGACTCACGAGGAGGAGACCCAGTACTTC.

The chain carries TRBV7-8 and TRBJ2-7; 9 nucleotides agree with TRBD2. Per the germline V gene, CDR1 is SGHVS and CDR2 is FQNEAQ. The V gene end was trimmed by 5 bases and the J gene end by 4 bases; junction bases not matched to a gene: 12. CDR3 size: 16 residues. This chain's CDR3 is CASSHKGLANYYEQYF. The CDR3 nucleotides are TGTGCCAGCAGCCACAAGGGACTAGCAAATTATTACGAGCAGTACTTC.